This T cell receptor beta chain appears in the sequencing data of a study of shared clonotypes between healthy human individuals. The donors were all Caucasian adults (living in Nashville, Tennessee). Sequencing was at deep level. The protocol was immunoSEQ multiplex PCR, while the TCRdb copy is restricted to in-frame clones and leaves out a portion. This table has about 490,000 clones, over 70% appearing once. The germline V gene has CDR1 SGHAT and CDR2 FQNNGV. V gave up 5 bases and J gave up 6 bases, with 9 bases separating them. The CDR3 runs 12 residues. The clonotype comes from a woman aged 40 to 49 in good health. Some clones in this sample may be carry-over from other donors' samples. The chain has TRBV11-2 and TRBJ2-3; no reliable D call. The specimen sequenced was PBMCs. This CDR3 is CASSRVRDTQYF. The CDR3 nucleotides read TGTGCCAGCAGCCGAGTCAGGGATACGCAGTATTTT.